The 25 T cell receptor beta chains given below trace back to one sample, sequenced in a study of T cell responses to AZD1222 COVID-19 vaccine (dated by TCRdb to the early 2020s). What the time point label conveys for this sample: baseline before first vaccination. Library construction relied on the immunoSEQ multiplex PCR assay. As stored in TCRdb, this immuneACCESS dataset retains in-frame rearrangements with V and J assigned. A fraction of the clones does not appear; measured against another copy, unresolved V genes explain less than half of the discrepancy, and the remainder lacks a known reason. The sample table lists 130,000 or so clones, 86% of them with a count of one. About 12% of the sample belongs to the ten largest clones. Sequences were derived from peripheral blood, sampled on day 0 of AZD1222 vaccination. The receptors originated from an adult in good health.

The chain carries TRBV6-1 and TRBJ1-6, with D perhaps matching TRBD1 (6 bases). V shed 1 base and J shed 9 bases, with 10 bases lying between them. This CDR3 has 14 amino acids. Germline V CDR1 and CDR2: MNHNS, SASEGT. CDR3 coding DNA: TGTGCCAGCAGTGAAGGAGGACAGACTTCACCCCTCCACTTT. It specifies CASSEGGQTSPLHF.

This chain links TRBV7-9 with TRBJ1-2; D gene unclear. The germline gives CDR1 SEHNR, CDR2 FQNEAQ (reference sequence). The CDR3 runs to 16 residues. V was trimmed by 0 bases and J by 0 bases, leaving 11 bases between them. CDR3 nucleotides: TGTGCCAGCAGCTTAGCCCCAAGCATAACTAACTATGGCTACACCTTC. Its translation is CASSLAPSITNYGYTF. Using reference TRBV7-9 and TRBJ1-2 for the parts outside the CDR3, the full variable domain is DTGVSQNPRHKITKRGQNVTFRCDPISEHNRLYWYRQTLGQGPEFLTYFQNEAQLEKSRLLSDRFSAERPKGSFSTLEIQRTEQGDSAMYLCASSLAPSITNYGYTFGSGTRLTVV.

The rearrangement uses TRBV4-2 and TRBJ1-4, with a weak D call TRBD1 (5 bases). The CDR3 loop spans 14 amino acids. Germline V lookup: CDR1 LGHNA, CDR2 YNFKEQ. V was shortened by 4 bases and J by 7 bases, with 13 bases between the two germline ends. CDR3 coding DNA: TGTGCCAGCAGCCCAGACCGTAGGGGTGAAAAACTGTTTTTT. As protein: CASSPDRRGEKLFF.

The chain is built from TRBV5-4 and TRBJ1-6; D is possibly TRBD1 (5 bases). The germline CDR1 and CDR2 sequences are SGHNT and YYREEE (reference sequence). The length of the CDR3 is 14 residues. V dropped 5 bases and J dropped 7 bases, with 13 bases sitting between them. Here the CDR3 DNA reads TGTGCCAGCAGGCCGGGAAGGGGCAATTCACCCCTCCACTTT. Residues: CASRPGRGNSPLHF.

The V and J genes are TRBV27 and TRBJ2-3; unclear D gene. Trimming pared 3 bases from V and 5 bases from J, leaving 3 bases between. Germline V CDR1 and CDR2: MNHEY, SMNVEV (reference sequence). The CDR3 runs to 11 residues. The CDR3 reads CASSFVDTQYF. CDR3 bases: TGTGCCAGCAGTTTCGTAGATACGCAGTATTTT.

The chain carries TRBV10-1 and TRBJ2-1; D remains ambiguous. Germline V gene data show CDR1 as WNHNN and CDR2 as SYGVQD (reference sequence). V was shortened by 4 bases and J by 6 bases, with 10 bases between the two germline ends. This CDR3 comprises 13 residues. CDR3 in amino acids: CASSGASVNEQFF. The CDR3 DNA reads TGCGCCAGCAGTGGGGCTAGTGTCAATGAGCAGTTCTTC.

The CDR3 bases are TGTGCCAGCAGCTTAGAGGCAGGGTTTAACTATGGCTACACCTTC. Its translation: CASSLEAGFNYGYTF. The V and J genes are TRBV7-2 and TRBJ1-2, with D possibly matching TRBD1 (5 bases). This CDR3 has 15 amino acids. Between the trimmed V and J ends, which lost 1 base and 1 base, there was a span of 10 bases. Germline CDR1 reads SGHTA; CDR2 reads FQGNSA.

This chain uses TRBV6-2 or TRBV6-3 with TRBJ1-6; D unresolved. This CDR3 comprises 14 residues. Germline lookup yields CDR1 MNHEY and CDR2 SVGEGT. V gave up 2 bases and J gave up 4 bases, with 6 bases separating them. For the CDR3, the DNA is TGTGCCAGCAGTTACGGGCAGTATAATTCACCCCTCCACTTT. This gives the protein CASSYGQYNSPLHF.

J is TRBJ1-5 and V is TRBV18; D unclear. The V end lost 5 bases, the J end lost 3 bases, and 17 bases lay between the germline ends. The CDR3 sequence is 16 residues long. Germline V gives CDR1 KGHSH, CDR2 LQKENI. This CDR3 reads CASSAAEGSPNQPQHF. The DNA for the CDR3 is TGTGCCAGCTCAGCTGCCGAGGGCTCCCCCAATCAGCCCCAGCATTTT.

The chain has TRBV9 and TRBJ1-3; D is undetermined. Germline V gene data show CDR1 as SGDLS and CDR2 as YYNGEE. V was trimmed by 0 bases and J by 0 bases, leaving 7 bases between them. CDR3 length: 15 residues. CDR3 coding DNA: TGTGCCAGCAGCGTAGGCATCAGCTCTGGAAACACCATATATTTT. This sequence encodes CASSVGISSGNTIYF. Looking up the rest from reference TRBV9 and TRBJ1-3 gives the full variable domain: DSGVTQTPKHLITATGQRVTLRCSPRSGDLSVYWYQQSLDQGLQFLIQYYNGEERAKGNILERFSAQQFPDLHSELNLSSLELGDSALYFCASSVGISSGNTIYFGEGSWLTVV.

The genes are TRBV6-5 and TRBJ1-1, with no clear D. CDR3 size: 11 residues. The V gene's germline CDR1 is MNHEY and CDR2 SVGAGI. Trimming removed 2 bases at V and 7 bases at J, with 5 bases between. In nucleotides, the CDR3 is TGTGCCAGCAGTTACGGAGTTGAAGCTTTCTTT. Translated, it gives CASSYGVEAFF.

The V and J genes are TRBV5-6 and TRBJ2-2, with D possibly called TRBD1 or TRBD2 (5 bases each). Trimming took 4 bases from V and 0 from J, leaving 10 bases between them. The CDR3 contains 15 residues. Germline V CDR1 and CDR2: SGHDT, YYEEEE. CDR3 bases: TGTGCCAGCAGCGCGTTGGGACCGAACACCGGGGAGCTGTTTTTT. Translated: CASSALGPNTGELFF.

The chain combines TRBV6-2 or TRBV6-3 with TRBJ1-1, with D tentatively TRBD1 (6 bases). The germline V gene has CDR1 MNHEY and CDR2 SVGEGT. The CDR3 contains 14 residues. V dropped 2 bases and J dropped 4 bases, with 11 bases sitting between them. The CDR3 region is CASSYLDRPTEAFF. CDR3 nucleotide sequence: TGTGCCAGCAGTTACCTAGACAGGCCCACTGAAGCTTTCTTT.

This chain links TRBV4-1 with TRBJ1-1, with D unclear. The V end lost 0 bases, the J end lost 3 bases, and 8 bases lay between the germline ends. Germline V gene data show CDR1 as MGHRA and CDR2 as YSYEKL. The CDR3 is 14 amino acids. CDR3 residues: CASSQEHSYTEAFF. CDR3 in DNA: TGCGCCAGCAGCCAAGAACACAGCTACACTGAAGCTTTCTTT.

This clone was detected a few times. The chain recombines TRBV28 with TRBJ1-5; TRBD1 agrees at 7 bases. The ends lost 4 bases at V and 15 bases at J; junction bases unmatched: 6. The CDR3 is 11 amino acids. The germline CDR1 and CDR2 sequences are MDHEN and SYDVKM. The DNA for the CDR3 is TGTGCCAGCAGTTCCCGGGACAGTTTGCATTTT. Translated, it gives CASSSRDSLHF.

The genes are TRBV12-5 and TRBJ2-1; 8 bases are shared with TRBD1. V was clipped by 7 bases and J by 4 bases; unmatched bases: 6. From germline, CDR1 is LGHNT and CDR2 FRNRAP. The CDR3 length is 14 residues. For the CDR3, the DNA is TGTGCTAGTGTGGGGAGACAGGGGTACAATGAGCAGTTCTTC. Amino acid sequence: CASVGRQGYNEQFF.

This chain uses TRBV4-1 with TRBJ1-2; 8 bases are shared with TRBD1. This CDR3 has 15 residues. Per germline, CDR1 MGHRA and CDR2 YSYEKL. Germline trimming cut 3 bases from V and 2 bases from J; bases unmatched to any gene: 5. The CDR3 sequence is CASSHIDRGNYGYTF. DNA for the CDR3: TGCGCCAGCAGCCATATAGACAGGGGCAACTATGGCTACACCTTC.

The chain recombines TRBV4-3 with TRBJ1-2, with no clear D. The CDR3 runs 15 residues. Trimming removed 0 bases from V and 4 bases from J, with 12 bases in between. Germline CDR1 reads LGHNA; CDR2 reads YSLEER. The CDR3 DNA reads TGCGCCAGCAGCCAAGAAGGACGGGTAGGCTATGGCTACACCTTC. Amino acid sequence: CASSQEGRVGYGYTF.

This CDR3 reads CASSIRDGSYEQYF. DNA for the CDR3: TGTGCCAGTAGTATAAGGGACGGCTCCTACGAGCAGTACTTC. The genes are TRBV19 and TRBJ2-7; either TRBD1 or TRBD2 may supply D (5 bases each). This CDR3 comprises 14 residues. The V end was cut by 2 bases, the J end by 0 bases, with 8 bases between. Germline CDR1 and CDR2: LNHDA and SQIVND (reference sequence). The complete variable domain, with remaining parts taken from reference TRBV19 and TRBJ2-7, reads DGGITQSPKYLFRKEGQNVTLSCEQNLNHDAMYWYRQDPGQGLRLIYYSQIVNDFQKGDIAEGYSVSREKKESFPLTVTSAQKNPTAFYLCASSIRDGSYEQYFGPGTRLTVT.

The V and J genes are TRBV2 and TRBJ1-2; the D gene is possibly TRBD1 (6 bases). Germline V gene lookup returns CDR1 SNHLY and CDR2 FYNNEI. This CDR3 has 14 amino acids. The V gene lost 8 bases and the J gene lost 7 bases, with 20 bases spanning the gap. The CDR3 region has the DNA TGTGCCAGCGGCGCTTTTAGAGAAGGGGGTGGCTACACCTTC. It codes for CASGAFREGGGYTF. Full variable domain (missing parts from reference TRBV2 and TRBJ1-2): EPEVTQTPSHQVTQMGQEVILRCVPISNHLYFYWYRQILGQKVEFLVSFYNNEISEKSEIFDDQFSVERPDGSNFTLKIRSTKLEDSAMYFCASGAFREGGGYTFGSGTRLTVV.

The chain links TRBV12-3 or TRBV12-4 to TRBJ2-2; 11 nucleotides agree with TRBD1. This CDR3 is 13 amino acids long. After removal of 11 bases from V and 4 bases from J, the junction contained 3 bases not matched to a gene. The CDR3 DNA reads as TGTGCCGAAGGGACAGGGGGCACCGGGGAGCTGTTTTTT. Translating gives CAEGTGGTGELFF.

The CDR3 here is CASSQVQNTEAFF. The CDR3 nucleotides are TGTGCCAGCAGCCAAGTCCAGAACACTGAAGCTTTCTTT. This sequence joins TRBV16 and TRBJ1-1, with D unresolved. Germline V lookup: CDR1 KGHSY, CDR2 FQNENV. V lost 2 bases and J lost 1, with 5 bases in between. This CDR3 contains 13 residues.

The chain uses TRBV25-1 and TRBJ1-6; D ambiguous. CDR3 size: 13 residues. The ends were cut back, 2 bases at V and 6 bases at J, with 5 bases in the middle. Germline CDR1 and CDR2: MGHDK and SYGVNS. CDR3 nucleotide sequence: TGTGCCAGCAGTGAACAGCCTAATTCACCCCTCCACTTT. Residues: CASSEQPNSPLHF.

The chain couples TRBV27 to TRBJ1-5; D unresolved. Between the trimmed V and J ends, which lost 3 bases and 4 bases, there was a span of 7 bases. CDR3 length equals 13 residues. CDR1 and CDR2 from the germline V gene are MNHEY and SMNVEV (reference sequence). CDR3 sequence reads: CASSLGYNQPQHF. The CDR3 coding sequence is TGTGCCAGCAGTTTGGGGTATAATCAGCCCCAGCATTTT.

The genes are TRBV7-2 and TRBJ2-7; no clear D gene. The CDR3 spans 13 residues. The V gene's germline CDR1 is SGHTA and CDR2 FQGNSA. V dropped 0 bases and J dropped 4 bases, with 7 bases sitting between them. The CDR3 sequence: CASSLALPYEQYF. In DNA, the CDR3 is TGTGCCAGCAGCTTAGCGTTACCTTACGAGCAGTACTTC. The variable domain in full, completed from reference TRBV7-2 and TRBJ2-7, reads GAGVSQSPSNKVTEKGKDVELRCDPISGHTALYWYRQSLGQGLEFLIYFQGNSAPDKSGLPSDRFSAERTGGSVSTLTIQRTQQEDSAVYLCASSLALPYEQYFGPGTRLTVT.